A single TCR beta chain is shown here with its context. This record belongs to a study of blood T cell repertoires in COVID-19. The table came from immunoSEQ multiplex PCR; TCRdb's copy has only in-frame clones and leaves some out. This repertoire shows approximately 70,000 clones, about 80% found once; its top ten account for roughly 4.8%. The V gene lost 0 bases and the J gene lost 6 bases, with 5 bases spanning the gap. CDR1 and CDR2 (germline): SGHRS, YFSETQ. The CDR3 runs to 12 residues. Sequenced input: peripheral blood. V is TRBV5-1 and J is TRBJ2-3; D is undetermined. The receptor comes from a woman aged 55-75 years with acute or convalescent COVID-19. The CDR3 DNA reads TGCGCCAGCAGCTTGGTCGGTGATACGCAGTATTTT. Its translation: CASSLVGDTQYF.